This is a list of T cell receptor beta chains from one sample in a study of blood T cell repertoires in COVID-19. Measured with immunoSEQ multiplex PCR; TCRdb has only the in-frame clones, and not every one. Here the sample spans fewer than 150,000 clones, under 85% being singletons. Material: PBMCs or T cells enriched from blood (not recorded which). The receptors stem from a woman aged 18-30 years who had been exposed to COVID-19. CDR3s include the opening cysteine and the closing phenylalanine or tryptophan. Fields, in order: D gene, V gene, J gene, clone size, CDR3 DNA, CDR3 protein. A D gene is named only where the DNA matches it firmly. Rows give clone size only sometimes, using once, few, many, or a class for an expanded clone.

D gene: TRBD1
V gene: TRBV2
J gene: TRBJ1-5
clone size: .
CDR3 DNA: TGTGCCAGCAGTACCGGGACAGGCAATCAGCCCCAGCATTTT
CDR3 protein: CASSTGTGNQPQHF

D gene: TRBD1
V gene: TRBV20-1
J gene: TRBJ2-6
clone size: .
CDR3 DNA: TGCAGTGCTAGTGGGACAGGGAGAGGAACCTTCAACGTCCTGACTTTC
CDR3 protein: CSASGTGRGTFNVLTF

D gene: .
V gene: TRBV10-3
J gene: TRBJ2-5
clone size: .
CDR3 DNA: TGTGCCATCAGTGAGTTGATGAGCGGGACCCAGTACTTC
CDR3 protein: CAISELMSGTQYF

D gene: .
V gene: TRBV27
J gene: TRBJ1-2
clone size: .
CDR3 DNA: TGTGCCAGCAGTCCATCATTTGGACGTGGGAGCTATGGCTACACCTTC
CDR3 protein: CASSPSFGRGSYGYTF

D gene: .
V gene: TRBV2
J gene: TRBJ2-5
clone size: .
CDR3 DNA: TGTGCCAGCAGCCTTAGACAGGACCAAGAGACCCAGTACTTC
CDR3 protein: CASSLRQDQETQYF

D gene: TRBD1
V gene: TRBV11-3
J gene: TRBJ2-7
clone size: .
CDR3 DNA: TGTGCCAGCAGCCCGGGGACAGGGAGCTCCTACGAGCAGTACTTC
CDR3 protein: CASSPGTGSSYEQYF

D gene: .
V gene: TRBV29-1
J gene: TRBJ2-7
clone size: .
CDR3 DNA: TGCAGCGTAGGTGGACACTCCTACGAGCAGTACTTC
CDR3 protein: CSVGGHSYEQYF

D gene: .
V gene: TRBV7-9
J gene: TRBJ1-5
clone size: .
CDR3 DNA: TGTGCCAGCAGCTCTTCTGTACAGGGTGGCAATCAGCCCCAGCATTTT
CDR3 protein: CASSSSVQGGNQPQHF

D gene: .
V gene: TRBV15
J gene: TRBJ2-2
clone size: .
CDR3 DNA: TGTGCCACCAGCAGAGAGGGGGCGCCCACCGGGGAGCTGTTTTTT
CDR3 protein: CATSREGAPTGELFF

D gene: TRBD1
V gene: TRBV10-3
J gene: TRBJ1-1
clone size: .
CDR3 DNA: TGTGCCACGCTAGACAGGGGGAACACTGAAGCTTTCTTT
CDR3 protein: CATLDRGNTEAFF

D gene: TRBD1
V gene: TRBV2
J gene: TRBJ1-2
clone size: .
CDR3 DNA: TGTGCCAGCAAGCAGGGGGCGAGCAATGGCTACACCTTC
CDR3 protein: CASKQGASNGYTF

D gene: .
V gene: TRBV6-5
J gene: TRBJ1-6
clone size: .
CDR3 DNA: TGTGCCAGCTCAAGGCAGACTCTAAATAATTCACCCCTCCACTTT
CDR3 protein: CASSRQTLNNSPLHF

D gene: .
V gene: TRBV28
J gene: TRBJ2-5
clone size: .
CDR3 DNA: TGTGCCAGCAGTTTCACATACCAAGAGACCCAGTACTTC
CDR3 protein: CASSFTYQETQYF

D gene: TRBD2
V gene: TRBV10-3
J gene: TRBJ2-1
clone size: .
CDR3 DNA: TGTGCCATCAGTGGGGATAGCGGGAGTTTTTACAATGAGCAGTTCTTC
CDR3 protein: CAISGDSGSFYNEQFF

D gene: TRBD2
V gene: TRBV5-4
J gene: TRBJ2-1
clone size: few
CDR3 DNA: TGTGCCAGCAGCCCTCGTACGGGAGGGGATTACAATGAGCAGTTCTTC
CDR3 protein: CASSPRTGGDYNEQFF

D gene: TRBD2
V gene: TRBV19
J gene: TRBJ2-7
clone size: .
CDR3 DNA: TGTGCCAGTAGTACTGGACTAGCGGGATTTTACGAGCAGTACTTC
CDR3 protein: CASSTGLAGFYEQYF

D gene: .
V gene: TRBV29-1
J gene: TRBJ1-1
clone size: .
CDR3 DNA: TGCAGCGTTGCACAGTTGAACACTGAAGCTTTCTTT
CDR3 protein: CSVAQLNTEAFF

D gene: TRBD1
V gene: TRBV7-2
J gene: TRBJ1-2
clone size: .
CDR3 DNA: TGTGCCAGCAGCTTAAGGCCAGGGGGCGCGAATAACTATGGCTACACCTTC
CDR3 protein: CASSLRPGGANNYGYTF

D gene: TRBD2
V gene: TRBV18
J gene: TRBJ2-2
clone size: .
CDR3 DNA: TGTGCCAGCTCCACGGGACTAGCGATGATGGGCGGGGAGCTGTTTTTT
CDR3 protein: CASSTGLAMMGGELFF

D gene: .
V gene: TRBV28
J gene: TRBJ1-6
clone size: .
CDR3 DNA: TGTGCCAGCAGTCACTACCAGATAAACAGGGATAATTCACCCCTCCACTTT
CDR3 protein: CASSHYQINRDNSPLHF

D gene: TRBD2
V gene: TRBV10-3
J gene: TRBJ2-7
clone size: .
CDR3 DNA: TGTGCCATCAGTGACTACACTAGCGGGGTCTACGAGCAGTACTTC
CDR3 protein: CAISDYTSGVYEQYF

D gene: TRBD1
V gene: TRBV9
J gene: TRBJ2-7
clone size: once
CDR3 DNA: TGTGCCAGCAGCCCCTCCTACAGGGGAGTATCCTACGAGCAGTACTTC
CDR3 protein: CASSPSYRGVSYEQYF

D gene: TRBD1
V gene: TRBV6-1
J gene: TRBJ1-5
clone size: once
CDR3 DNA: TGTGCCAGCAGTGAAGCGCTTTTGGACAGGGTGCAGCCCCAGCATTTT
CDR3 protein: CASSEALLDRVQPQHF

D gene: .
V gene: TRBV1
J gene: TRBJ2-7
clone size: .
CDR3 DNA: TGCACCAGCAGCCGGGCGGGAGGTCCCTACGAGCAGTACTTC
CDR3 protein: CTSSRAGGPYEQYF

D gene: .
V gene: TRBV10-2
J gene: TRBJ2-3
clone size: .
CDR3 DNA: TGCGCCAGCAGTTACGATCTAGCTGGTACCACAGATACGCAGTATTTT
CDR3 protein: CASSYDLAGTTDTQYF

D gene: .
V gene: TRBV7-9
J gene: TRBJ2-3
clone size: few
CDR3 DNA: TGTGCCAGCAGCATACTACAAGACTCTAGCACAGATACGCAGTATTTT
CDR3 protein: CASSILQDSSTDTQYF

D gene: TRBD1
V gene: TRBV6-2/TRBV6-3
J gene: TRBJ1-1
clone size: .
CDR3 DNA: TGTGCCAGCAGTGGCAACAGGGGATTGAGCACTGAAGCTTTCTTT
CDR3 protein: CASSGNRGLSTEAFF

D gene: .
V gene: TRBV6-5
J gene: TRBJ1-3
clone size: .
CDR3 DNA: TGTGCCAGCAGTCCAACAGTGACTGGAAACACCATATATTTT
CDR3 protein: CASSPTVTGNTIYF

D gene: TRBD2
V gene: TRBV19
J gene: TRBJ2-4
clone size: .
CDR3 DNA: TGTGCCAGTAGTATGGGGGGGGCCAAAAACATTCAGTACTTC
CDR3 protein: CASSMGGAKNIQYF

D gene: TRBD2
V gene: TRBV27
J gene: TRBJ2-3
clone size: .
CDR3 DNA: TGTGCCAGCAGTTCTCCGACTAGCGGGAGAACAGATACGCAGTATTTT
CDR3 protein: CASSSPTSGRTDTQYF

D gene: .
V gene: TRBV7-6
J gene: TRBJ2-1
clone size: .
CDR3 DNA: TGTGCCAGCAGCTTAGTGGGCGGGACCCTTCCGGGCAATGAGCAGTTCTTC
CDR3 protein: CASSLVGGTLPGNEQFF

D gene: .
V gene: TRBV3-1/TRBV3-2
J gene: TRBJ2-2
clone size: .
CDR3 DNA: TGTGCCAGCAGCATAGGTCTGGGAGCACGCACCGGGGAGCTGTTTTTT
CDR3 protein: CASSIGLGARTGELFF

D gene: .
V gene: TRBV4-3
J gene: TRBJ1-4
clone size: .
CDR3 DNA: TGCGCCAGCAGCGAACAGGTTGCCCAAACTAATGAAAAACTGTTTTTT
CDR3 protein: CASSEQVAQTNEKLFF

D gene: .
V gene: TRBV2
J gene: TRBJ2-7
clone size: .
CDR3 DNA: TGTGCCAGCAGGCAGGGCGCCGTGGGGTCCTACGAGCAGTACTTC
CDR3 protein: CASRQGAVGSYEQYF

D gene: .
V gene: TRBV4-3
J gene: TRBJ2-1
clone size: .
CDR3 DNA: TGCGCCAGCAGCCCTGTAGGGGGACACCCTTACAATGAGCAGTTCTTC
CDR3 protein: CASSPVGGHPYNEQFF

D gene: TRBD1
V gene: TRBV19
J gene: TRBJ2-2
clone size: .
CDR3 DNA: TGTGCCAGTAGTGCCGGGACAGGGAACACCGGGGAGCTGTTTTTT
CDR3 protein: CASSAGTGNTGELFF

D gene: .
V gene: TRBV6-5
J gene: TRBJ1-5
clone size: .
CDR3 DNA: TGTGCCAGCAGAACGGGGAATCAGCCCCAGCATTTT
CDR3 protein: CASRTGNQPQHF

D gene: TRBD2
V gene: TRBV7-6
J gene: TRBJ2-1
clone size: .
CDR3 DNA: TGTGCCAGCAGCTTAGCGCCCCCTAGCGGTTACTACAATGAGCAGTTCTTC
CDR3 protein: CASSLAPPSGYYNEQFF

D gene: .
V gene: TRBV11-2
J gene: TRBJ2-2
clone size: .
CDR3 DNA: TGTGCCAGCAGCTTAAGTGGGAGGTTCGGCGGGGAGCTGTTTTTT
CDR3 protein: CASSLSGRFGGELFF

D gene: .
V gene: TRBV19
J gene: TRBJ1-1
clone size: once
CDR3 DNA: TGTGCCAGTAGTATCCTAGGCCCACGGAACACTGAAGCTTTCTTT
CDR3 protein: CASSILGPRNTEAFF

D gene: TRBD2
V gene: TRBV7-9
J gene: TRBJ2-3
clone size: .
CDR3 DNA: TGTGCCAGCAGCGCCGGACTAGCGGGAGCAGATACGCAGTATTTT
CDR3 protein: CASSAGLAGADTQYF

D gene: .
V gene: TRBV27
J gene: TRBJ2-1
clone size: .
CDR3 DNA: TGTGCCAGCAGTTTAGTTGGGGGCGGTTACAATGAGCAGTTCTTC
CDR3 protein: CASSLVGGGYNEQFF

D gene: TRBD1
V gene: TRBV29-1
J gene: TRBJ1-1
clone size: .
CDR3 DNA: TGCAGCGTTGAAAAGGGGGCACGGGGCACTGAAGCTTTCTTT
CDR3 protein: CSVEKGARGTEAFF

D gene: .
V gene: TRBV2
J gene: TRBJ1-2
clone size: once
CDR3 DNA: TGTGCCAGCAGTGAACGAGGTGGGGCCGCTAACTATGGCTACACCTTC
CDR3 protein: CASSERGGAANYGYTF

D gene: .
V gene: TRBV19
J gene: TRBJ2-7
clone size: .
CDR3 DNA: TGTGCCAGTAGTATAGGTGCGGGTTCCTACGAGCAGTACTTC
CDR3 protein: CASSIGAGSYEQYF

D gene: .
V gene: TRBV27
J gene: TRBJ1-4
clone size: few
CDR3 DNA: TGTGCCAGCAGTTTATTCGCCGAGCACCTTAATGAAAAACTGTTTTTT
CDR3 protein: CASSLFAEHLNEKLFF